This T cell receptor (beta chain) was obtained from a study of T cells in Graves' hyperthyroidism and ophthalmopathy. At least 3 on the Clinical Activity Score was recorded for ophthalmopathy patients, who also had NOSPECS grade at least 4 and duration under 3 months. Amplification targeted TCR beta CDR3 regions from RNA transcripts. When the TCR CDR3 underwent first-round RT-PCR, the HTBI primer set was used. Each CDR3 protein is one row after TCRdb ran MiXCR on the multiplex PCR reads. The data contain roughly 400,000 distinct CDR3 sequences, 11% to 15% of them singletons. General study findings and limits: Patients with ophthalmopathy were separated from those with stable hyperthyroidism by a 13 V-J model.

This clonotype was detected a few times. Its antigen is as yet unknown. The sample taken for sequencing was blood. The sequence derives from a man between 45 and 60 years old with Graves' ophthalmopathy.

The CDR3: CASARESGNQPQHF. CDR3 sequence (DNA): TGTGCCAGCGCCCGGGAATCGGGCAATCAGCCCCAGCATTTT. The rearrangement uses TRBV27 and TRBJ1-5; D unresolved. This CDR3 has 14 amino acids. Germline-derived CDR1 and CDR2 are MNHEY and SMNVEV (reference sequence). Trimming left V 8 bases short and J 2 bases short, with 13 bases between.